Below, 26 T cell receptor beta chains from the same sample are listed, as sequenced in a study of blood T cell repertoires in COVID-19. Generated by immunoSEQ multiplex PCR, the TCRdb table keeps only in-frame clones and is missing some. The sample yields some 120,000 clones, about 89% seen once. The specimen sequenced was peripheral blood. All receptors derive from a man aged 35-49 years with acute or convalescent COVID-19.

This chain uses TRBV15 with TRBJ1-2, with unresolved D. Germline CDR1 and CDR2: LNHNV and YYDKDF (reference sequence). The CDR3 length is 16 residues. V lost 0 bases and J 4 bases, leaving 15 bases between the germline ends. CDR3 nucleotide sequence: TGTGCCACCAGCAGAGATCTTAATCCGGGTGCCTATGGCTACACCTTC. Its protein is CATSRDLNPGAYGYTF.

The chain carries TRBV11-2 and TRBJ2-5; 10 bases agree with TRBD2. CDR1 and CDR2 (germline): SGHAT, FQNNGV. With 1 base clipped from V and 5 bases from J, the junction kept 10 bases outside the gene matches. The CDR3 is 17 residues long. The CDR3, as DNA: TGTGCCAGCAGCTTAGGGCTTCCAGCGGGGGGGCTGGAGACCCAGTACTTC. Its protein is CASSLGLPAGGLETQYF.

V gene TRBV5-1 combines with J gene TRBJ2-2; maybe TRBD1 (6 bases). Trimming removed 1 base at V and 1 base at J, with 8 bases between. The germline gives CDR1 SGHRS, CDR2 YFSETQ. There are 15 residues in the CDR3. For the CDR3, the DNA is TGCGCCAGCAGCTTGTTGGGACAGAACACCGGGGAGCTGTTTTTT. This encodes CASSLLGQNTGELFF.

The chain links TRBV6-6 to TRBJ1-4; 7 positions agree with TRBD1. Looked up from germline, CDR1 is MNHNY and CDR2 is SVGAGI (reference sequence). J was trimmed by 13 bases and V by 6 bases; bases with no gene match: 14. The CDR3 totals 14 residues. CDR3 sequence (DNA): TGTGCCAGCAGACCAGACCCGGGACAGCTAACACTGTTTTTT. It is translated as CASRPDPGQLTLFF.

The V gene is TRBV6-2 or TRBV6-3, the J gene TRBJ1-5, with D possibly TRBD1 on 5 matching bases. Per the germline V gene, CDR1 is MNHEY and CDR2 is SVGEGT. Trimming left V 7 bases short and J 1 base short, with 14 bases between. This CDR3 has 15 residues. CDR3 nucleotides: TGTGCCAGCACCCCTTGGGCAGGGAGCAATCAGCCCCAGCATTTT. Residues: CASTPWAGSNQPQHF.

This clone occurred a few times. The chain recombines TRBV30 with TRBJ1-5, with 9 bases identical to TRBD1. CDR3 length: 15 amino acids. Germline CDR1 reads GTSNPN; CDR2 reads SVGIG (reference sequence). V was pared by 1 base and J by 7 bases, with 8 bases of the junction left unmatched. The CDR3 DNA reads TGTGCCTGGAGTGACAGGGGGACAGGGTACCAGCCCCAGCATTTT. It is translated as CAWSDRGTGYQPQHF.

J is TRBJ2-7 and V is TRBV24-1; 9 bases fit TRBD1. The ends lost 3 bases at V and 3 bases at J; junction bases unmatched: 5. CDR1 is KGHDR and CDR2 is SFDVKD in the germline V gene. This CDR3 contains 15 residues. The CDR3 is CATSDPDRGDYEQYF. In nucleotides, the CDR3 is TGTGCCACCAGTGATCCCGACAGGGGGGACTACGAGCAGTACTTC.

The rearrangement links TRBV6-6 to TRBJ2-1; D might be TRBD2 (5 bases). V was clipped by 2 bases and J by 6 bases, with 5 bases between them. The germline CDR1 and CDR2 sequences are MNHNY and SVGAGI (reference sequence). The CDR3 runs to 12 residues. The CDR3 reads CASSYAGNEQFF. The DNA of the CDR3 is TGTGCCAGCAGTTACGCGGGCAATGAGCAGTTCTTC.

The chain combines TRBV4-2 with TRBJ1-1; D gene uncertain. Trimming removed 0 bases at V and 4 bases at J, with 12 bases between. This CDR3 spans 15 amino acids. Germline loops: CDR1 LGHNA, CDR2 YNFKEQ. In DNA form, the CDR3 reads TGTGCCAGCAGCCAAGATCCTCGGTGGAGCACTGAAGCTTTCTTT. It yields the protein CASSQDPRWSTEAFF.

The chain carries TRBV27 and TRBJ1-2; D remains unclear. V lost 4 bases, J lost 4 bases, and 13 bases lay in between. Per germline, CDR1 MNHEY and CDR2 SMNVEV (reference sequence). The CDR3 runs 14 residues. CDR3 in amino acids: CASSSRPSGYGYTF. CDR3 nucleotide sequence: TGTGCCAGCAGTTCACGCCCATCAGGCTATGGCTACACCTTC.

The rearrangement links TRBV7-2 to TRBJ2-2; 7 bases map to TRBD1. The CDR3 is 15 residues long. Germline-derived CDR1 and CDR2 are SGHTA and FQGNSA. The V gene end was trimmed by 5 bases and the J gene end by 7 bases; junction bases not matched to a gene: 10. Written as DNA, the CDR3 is TGTGCCAGCAGCCCGCTCCGACAGGGTGGCGGGGAGCTGTTTTTT. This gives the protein CASSPLRQGGGELFF. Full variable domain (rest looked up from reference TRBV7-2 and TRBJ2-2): GAGVSQSPSNKVTEKGKDVELRCDPISGHTALYWYRQSLGQGLEFLIYFQGNSAPDKSGLPSDRFSAERTGGSVSTLTIQRTQQEDSAVYLCASSPLRQGGGELFFGEGSRLTVL.

The CDR3 region is CASSPGGTSGVSSYEQYF. For the CDR3, the DNA is TGCGCCAGCAGCCCAGGGGGGACTAGCGGGGTAAGCTCCTACGAGCAGTACTTC. This chain connects TRBV5-1 to TRBJ2-7; 13 nucleotides match TRBD2. This CDR3 is 18 amino acids long. Germline V lookup: CDR1 SGHRS, CDR2 YFSETQ. Trimming cost V 4 bases and J 0 bases; bases outside gene matches: 10. The variable domain in full, with the rest retrieved from reference TRBV5-1 and TRBJ2-7, is KAGVTQTPRYLIKTRGQQVTLSCSPISGHRSVSWYQQTPGQGLQFLFEYFSETQRNKGNFPGRFSGRQFSNSRSEMNVSTLELGDSALYLCASSPGGTSGVSSYEQYFGPGTRLTVT.

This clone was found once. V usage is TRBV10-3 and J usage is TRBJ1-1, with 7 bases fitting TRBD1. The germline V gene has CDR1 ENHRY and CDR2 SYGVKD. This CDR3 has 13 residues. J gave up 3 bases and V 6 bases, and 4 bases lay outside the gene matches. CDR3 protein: CAIRPDRDTEAFF. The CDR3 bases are TGTGCCATCAGACCCGACAGGGACACTGAAGCTTTCTTT.

CDR3 loop: CASSFPPDTEAFF. In DNA form, the CDR3 reads TGTGCCAGCAGCTTTCCCCCGGACACTGAAGCTTTCTTT. The chain couples TRBV5-6 to TRBJ1-1; D is uncertain. V was clipped by 2 bases and J by 3 bases, with 8 bases between them. The CDR3 spans 13 residues. Germline V CDR1 and CDR2: SGHDT, YYEEEE.

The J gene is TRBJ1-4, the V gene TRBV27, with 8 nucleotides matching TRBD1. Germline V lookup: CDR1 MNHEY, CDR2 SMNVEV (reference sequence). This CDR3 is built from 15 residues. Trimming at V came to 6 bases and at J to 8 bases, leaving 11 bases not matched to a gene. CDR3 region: CASSRSGGLGEKLFF. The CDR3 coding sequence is TGTGCCAGCAGCCGCTCAGGGGGCTTGGGAGAAAAACTGTTTTTT.

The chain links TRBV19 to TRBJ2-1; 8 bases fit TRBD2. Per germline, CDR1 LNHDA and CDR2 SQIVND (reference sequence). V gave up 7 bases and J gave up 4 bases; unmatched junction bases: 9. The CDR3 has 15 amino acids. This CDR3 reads CASNPTGGIYNEQFF. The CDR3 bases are TGTGCCAGTAACCCGACGGGGGGGATATACAATGAGCAGTTCTTC.

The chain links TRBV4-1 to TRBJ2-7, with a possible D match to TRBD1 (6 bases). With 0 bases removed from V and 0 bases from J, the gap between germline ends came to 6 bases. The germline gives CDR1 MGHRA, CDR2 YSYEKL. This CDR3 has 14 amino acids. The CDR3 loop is CASSQEDSSYEQYF. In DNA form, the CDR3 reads TGCGCCAGCAGCCAAGAGGACAGCTCCTACGAGCAGTACTTC.

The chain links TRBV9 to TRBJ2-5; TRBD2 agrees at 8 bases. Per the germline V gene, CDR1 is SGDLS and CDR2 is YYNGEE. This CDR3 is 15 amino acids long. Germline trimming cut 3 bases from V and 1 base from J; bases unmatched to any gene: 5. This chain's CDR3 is CASSALADPQETQYF. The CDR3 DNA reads TGTGCCAGCAGCGCACTAGCGGACCCCCAAGAGACCCAGTACTTC.

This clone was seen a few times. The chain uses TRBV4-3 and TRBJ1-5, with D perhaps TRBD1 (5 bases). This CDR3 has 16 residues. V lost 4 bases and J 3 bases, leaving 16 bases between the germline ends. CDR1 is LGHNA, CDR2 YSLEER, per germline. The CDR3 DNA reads TGCGCCAGCAGCCCTAAAGCAGACAGACCCAATCAGCCCCAGCATTTT. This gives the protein CASSPKADRPNQPQHF.

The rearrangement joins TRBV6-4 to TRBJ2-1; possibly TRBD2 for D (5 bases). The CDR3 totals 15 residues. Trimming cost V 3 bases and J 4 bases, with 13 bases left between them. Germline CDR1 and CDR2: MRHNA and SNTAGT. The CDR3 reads CASSESSGSYNEQFF. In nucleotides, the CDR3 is TGTGCCAGCAGTGAGTCGAGCGGATCATACAATGAGCAGTTCTTC.

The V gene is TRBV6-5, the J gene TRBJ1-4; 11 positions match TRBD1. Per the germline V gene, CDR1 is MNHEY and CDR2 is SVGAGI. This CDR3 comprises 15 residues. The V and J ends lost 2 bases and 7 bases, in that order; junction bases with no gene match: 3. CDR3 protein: CASSYTGTGGEKLFF. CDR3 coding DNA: TGTGCCAGCAGTTACACCGGGACAGGGGGTGAAAAACTGTTTTTT.

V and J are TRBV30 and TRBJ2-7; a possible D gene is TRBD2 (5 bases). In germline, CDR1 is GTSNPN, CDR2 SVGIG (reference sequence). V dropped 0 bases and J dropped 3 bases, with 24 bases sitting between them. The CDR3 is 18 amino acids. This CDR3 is CAWSVPKAVGEGFYEQYF. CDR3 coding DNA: TGTGCCTGGAGTGTACCTAAAGCGGTTGGTGAAGGGTTCTACGAGCAGTACTTC.

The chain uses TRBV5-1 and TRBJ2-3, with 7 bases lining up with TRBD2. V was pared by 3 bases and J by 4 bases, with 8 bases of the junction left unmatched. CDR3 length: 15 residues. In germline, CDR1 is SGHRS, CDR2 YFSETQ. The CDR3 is CASSSAGLKADTQYF. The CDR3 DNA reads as TGCGCCAGCAGCTCAGCGGGACTCAAGGCAGATACGCAGTATTTT.

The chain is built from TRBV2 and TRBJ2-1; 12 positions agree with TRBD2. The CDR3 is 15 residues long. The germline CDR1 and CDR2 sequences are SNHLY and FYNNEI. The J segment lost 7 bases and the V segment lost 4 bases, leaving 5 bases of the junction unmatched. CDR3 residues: CASSGLAGEVNEQFF. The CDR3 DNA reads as TGTGCCAGCAGTGGACTAGCGGGAGAAGTAAATGAGCAGTTCTTC.

Here the CDR3 reads CASSFLQGVNQPQHF. As DNA, the CDR3 is TGTGCCAGCAGTTTTCTGCAGGGGGTCAATCAGCCCCAGCATTTT. This chain joins TRBV28 and TRBJ1-5; the match to TRBD1 covers 7 bases. Germline trimming cut 3 bases from V and 3 bases from J; bases unmatched to any gene: 5. The CDR3 extends over 15 amino acids. Germline-derived CDR1 and CDR2 are MDHEN and SYDVKM.

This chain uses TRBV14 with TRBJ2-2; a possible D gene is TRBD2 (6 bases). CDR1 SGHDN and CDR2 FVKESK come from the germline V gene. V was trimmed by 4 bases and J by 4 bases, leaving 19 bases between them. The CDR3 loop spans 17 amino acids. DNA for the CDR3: TGTGCCAGCAGCCGCTACTCCGGGATCGGGGGCACCGGGGAGCTGTTTTTT. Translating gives CASSRYSGIGGTGELFF.